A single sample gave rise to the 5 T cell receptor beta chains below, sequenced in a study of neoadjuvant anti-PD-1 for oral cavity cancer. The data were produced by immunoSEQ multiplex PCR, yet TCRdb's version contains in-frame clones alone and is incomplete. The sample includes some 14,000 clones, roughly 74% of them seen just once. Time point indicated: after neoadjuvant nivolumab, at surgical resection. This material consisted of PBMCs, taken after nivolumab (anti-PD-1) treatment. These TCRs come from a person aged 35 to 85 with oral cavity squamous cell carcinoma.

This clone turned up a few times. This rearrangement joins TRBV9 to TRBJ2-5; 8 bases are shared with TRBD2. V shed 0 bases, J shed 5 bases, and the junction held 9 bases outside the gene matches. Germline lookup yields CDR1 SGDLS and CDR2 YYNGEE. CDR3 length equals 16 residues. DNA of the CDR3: TGTGCCAGCAGCGTAGGCGGTAGCGGGGTTACGGAGACCCAGTACTTC. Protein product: CASSVGGSGVTETQYF.

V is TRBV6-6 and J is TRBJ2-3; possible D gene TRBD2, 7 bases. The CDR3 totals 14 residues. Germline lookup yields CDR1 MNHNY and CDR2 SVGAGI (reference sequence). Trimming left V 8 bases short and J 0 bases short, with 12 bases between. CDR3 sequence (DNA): TGTGCCAGCCGGGGGGCACCAAGCACAGATACGCAGTATTTT. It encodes CASRGAPSTDTQYF.

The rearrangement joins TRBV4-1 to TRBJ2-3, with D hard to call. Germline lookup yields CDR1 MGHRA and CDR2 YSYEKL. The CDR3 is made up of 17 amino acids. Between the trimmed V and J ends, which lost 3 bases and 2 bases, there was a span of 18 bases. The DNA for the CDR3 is TGCGCCAGCAGCCAGGTGGGGTCCCAGACTTTCACAGATACGCAGTATTTT. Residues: CASSQVGSQTFTDTQYF.

This CDR3 is CASSADRAKNIQYF. CDR3 bases: TGCGCCAGCAGCGCCGACAGGGCCAAAAACATTCAGTACTTC. The chain carries TRBV5-1 and TRBJ2-4; TRBD1 is a possible D gene (6 bases). There are 14 residues in the CDR3. Germline CDR1 reads SGHRS; CDR2 reads YFSETQ. V lost 4 bases and J 1 base, leaving 9 bases between the germline ends.

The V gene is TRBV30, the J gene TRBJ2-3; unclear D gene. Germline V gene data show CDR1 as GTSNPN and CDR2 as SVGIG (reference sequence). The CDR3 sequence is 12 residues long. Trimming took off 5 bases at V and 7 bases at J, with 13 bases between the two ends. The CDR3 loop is CAWVPFTNTQYF. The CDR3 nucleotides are TGTGCCTGGGTCCCCTTCACGAATACGCAGTATTTT.